This T cell receptor (beta chain) was found in a study of cytomegalovirus exposure and HLA in healthy donors. Primers: 60 Vbeta forward and 13 Jbeta reverse. The table came from immunoSEQ multiplex PCR; TCRdb's copy has only in-frame clones and leaves some out. This repertoire includes 150,000 to 200,000 clones. General observations from the study: TCR beta sequences numbering 15,000 to 20,000 were associated with HLA alleles at 0.05 false discovery rate in a later analysis. Most observed TCR sequences were rare, whereas some public TCRs were detected in many donors. It was approximately 170 TCR beta chains that were listed as cytomegalovirus-associated. An analysis done earlier found most TCR beta V segments productive about 87% or about 30% of the time.

The V and J ends lost 7 bases and 3 bases respectively, with 9 bases between them. The CDR3 length is 12 residues. The germline CDR1 and CDR2 sequences are MNHNS and SASEGT. Note on this clone: Its specificity is not known.

V usage is TRBV6-1 and J usage is TRBJ1-1, with unresolved D. This sequence originates from a man aged 30-40 years in good health and CMV-seronegative. Sequencing used PBMCs. CDR3 bases: TGTGCCAGCACCGCAGGTTACACTGAAGCTTTCTTT. It encodes CASTAGYTEAFF.